A single T cell receptor beta chain is shown here with its context. Its antigen is currently unknown. Every single participant having HIV got treatment inside the United States. The data were taken from a study of long-term antiretroviral therapy in people with HIV. General study results and limits: Investigators report no available data on ART adherence, viral resistance or therapy changes. Whereas controls had wider CDR3 length ranges, HIV repertoires had narrower ones.

This CDR3 region has 15 residues. V dropped 6 bases and J dropped 5; count of bases not matched to a gene: 9. CDR1 and CDR2 (germline): SGHTA, FQGNSA. Survey level was the resolution at which the v3.0 immunoSEQ assay ran. Sequencing of each sample targeted about 40,000-50,000 T-cell genomes. Some clones are missing from TCRdb's copy, which holds only in-frame ones; the method was immunoSEQ multiplex PCR. This table holds approximately 27,000 clones, about nine tenths found once. The sequence was obtained from a woman in her thirties or forties with HIV. The source material was unsorted PBMCs, sampled 5 to 5.5 years after starting antiretroviral therapy. The chain carries TRBV7-2 and TRBJ1-4; 7 nucleotides match TRBD1. CDR3 bases: TGTGCCAGCAGTATCGTACAGGGGAGGAATGAAAAACTGTTTTTT. It yields the protein CASSIVQGRNEKLFF.